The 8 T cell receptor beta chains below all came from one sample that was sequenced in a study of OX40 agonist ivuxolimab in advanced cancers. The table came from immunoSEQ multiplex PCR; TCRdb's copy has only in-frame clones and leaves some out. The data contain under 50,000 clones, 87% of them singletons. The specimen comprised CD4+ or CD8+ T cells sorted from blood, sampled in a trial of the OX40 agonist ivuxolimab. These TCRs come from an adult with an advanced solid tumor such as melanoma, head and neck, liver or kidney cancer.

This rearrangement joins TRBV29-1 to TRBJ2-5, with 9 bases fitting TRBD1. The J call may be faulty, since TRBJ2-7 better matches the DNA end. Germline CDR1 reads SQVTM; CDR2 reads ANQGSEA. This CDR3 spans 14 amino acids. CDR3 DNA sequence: TGCAGCGTCGAACGACAGGGGGGAACCTACGAGCAGTACTTC. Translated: CSVERQGGTYEQYF.

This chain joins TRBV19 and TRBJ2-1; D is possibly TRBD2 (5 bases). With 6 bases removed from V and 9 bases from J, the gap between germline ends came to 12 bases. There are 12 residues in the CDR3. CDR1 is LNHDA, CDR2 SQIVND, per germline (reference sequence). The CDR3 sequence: CASSGNFFEQFF. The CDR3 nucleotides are TGTGCCAGTAGCGGGAACTTCTTTGAGCAGTTCTTC.

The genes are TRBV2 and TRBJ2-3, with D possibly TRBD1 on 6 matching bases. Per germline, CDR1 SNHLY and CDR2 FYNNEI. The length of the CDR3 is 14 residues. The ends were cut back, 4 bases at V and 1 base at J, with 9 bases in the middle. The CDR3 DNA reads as TGTGCCAGCAGTGGTCGACAGGGCACAGATACGCAGTATTTT. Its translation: CASSGRQGTDTQYF. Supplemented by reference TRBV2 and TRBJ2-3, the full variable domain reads EPEVTQTPSHQVTQMGQEVILRCVPISNHLYFYWYRQILGQKVEFLVSFYNNEISEKSEIFDDQFSVERPDGSNFTLKIRSTKLEDSAMYFCASSGRQGTDTQYFGPGTRLTVL.

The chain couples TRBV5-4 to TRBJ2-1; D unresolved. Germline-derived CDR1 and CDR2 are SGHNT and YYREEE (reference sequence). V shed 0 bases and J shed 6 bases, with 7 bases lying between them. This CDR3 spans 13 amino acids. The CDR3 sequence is CASSLAKINEQFF. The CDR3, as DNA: TGTGCCAGCAGCTTGGCGAAGATCAATGAGCAGTTCTTC.

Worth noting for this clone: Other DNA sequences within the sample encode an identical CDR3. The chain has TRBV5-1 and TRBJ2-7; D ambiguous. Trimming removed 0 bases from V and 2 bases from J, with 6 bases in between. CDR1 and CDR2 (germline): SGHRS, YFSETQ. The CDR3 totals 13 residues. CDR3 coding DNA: TGCGCCAGCAGCTTGGGTTCTACCTACGAGCAGTACTTC. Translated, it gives CASSLGSTYEQYF. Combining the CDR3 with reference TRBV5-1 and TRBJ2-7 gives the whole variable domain KAGVTQTPRYLIKTRGQQVTLSCSPISGHRSVSWYQQTPGQGLQFLFEYFSETQRNKGNFPGRFSGRQFSNSRSEMNVSTLELGDSALYLCASSLGSTYEQYFGPGTRLTVT.

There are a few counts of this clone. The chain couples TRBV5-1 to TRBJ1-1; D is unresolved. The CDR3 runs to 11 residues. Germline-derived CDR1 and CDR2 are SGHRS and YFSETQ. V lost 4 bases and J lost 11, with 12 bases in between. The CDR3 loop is CASSGLRGAFF. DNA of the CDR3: TGCGCCAGCAGCGGCCTACGAGGGGCTTTCTTT. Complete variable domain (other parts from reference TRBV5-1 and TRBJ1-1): KAGVTQTPRYLIKTRGQQVTLSCSPISGHRSVSWYQQTPGQGLQFLFEYFSETQRNKGNFPGRFSGRQFSNSRSEMNVSTLELGDSALYLCASSGLRGAFFGQGTRLTVV.

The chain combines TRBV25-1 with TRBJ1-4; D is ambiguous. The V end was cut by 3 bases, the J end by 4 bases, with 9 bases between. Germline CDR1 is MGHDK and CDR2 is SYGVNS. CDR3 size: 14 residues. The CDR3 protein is CASSDTRYNEKLFF. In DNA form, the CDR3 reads TGTGCCAGCAGTGATACACGGTATAATGAAAAACTGTTTTTT.

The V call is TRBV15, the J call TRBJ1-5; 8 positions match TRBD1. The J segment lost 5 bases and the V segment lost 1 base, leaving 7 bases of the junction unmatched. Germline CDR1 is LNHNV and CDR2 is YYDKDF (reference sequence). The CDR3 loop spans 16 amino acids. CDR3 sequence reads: CATSRVTQGAYQPQHF. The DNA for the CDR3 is TGTGCCACCAGCAGAGTTACGCAGGGGGCTTATCAGCCCCAGCATTTT.